Below, one TCR beta chain is given with its context. The sample originates from a study of blood T cell repertoires in COVID-19. Study-level information: PBMCs, B-cell-depleted T cells, or T cells provided the cDNA or gDNA that made up the material.

CDR1 is MNHEY, CDR2 SVGAGI, per germline. The CDR3 sequence is 15 residues long. Trimming removed 2 bases at V and 8 bases at J, with 18 bases between. Only in-frame clones appear in the TCRdb table, and some are missing; sequencing was by immunoSEQ multiplex PCR. The table records over 65,000 clones, about 73% of them present only once. The source is a man in his 60s with COVID-19, enrolled during active disease. The chain uses TRBV6-5 and TRBJ1-2; no clear D. Sequenced sample: peripheral blood. In nucleotides, the CDR3 is TGTGCCAGCAGTTACCACCTCAGCGGGAATGAAGGCTACACCTTC. Protein: CASSYHLSGNEGYTF.